The 20 T cell receptor beta chains in this list originate from one sample, sequenced in a study of tumor and adjacent non-tumor tissue in lung cancer. The library came from three nested PCR rounds adapted from ARM-PCR protocols. Each CDR3 protein is one row after TCRdb ran MiXCR on the multiplex PCR reads. The sample holds some 80,000 distinct CDR3 sequences, roughly 72% seen once. No cell sorting was done before RNA was extracted from the tissue. Sequenced input: lung tumor tissue. Receptor source: a woman aged 40-49 years with non-small cell lung cancer.

Of note for this clonotype: It may be a read error: a sequence one base away is much more abundant. This chain connects TRBV12-3 or TRBV12-4 to TRBJ2-5; tentative D call: TRBD2 (7 bases). The CDR3 loop spans 12 amino acids. V was cut by 3 bases and J by 7 bases, with 9 bases left in between. CDR3 in amino acids: CASSFRGGTQYF. The CDR3 region has the DNA TGTGCCAGCAGTTTTAGGGGGGGGACCCAGTACTTC.

In the case of this clonotype: Mismatch with germline at one junction end may stem from a read error. The chain is built from TRBV6-6 and TRBJ1-4; a possible D gene is TRBD1 (6 bases). The germline V gene has CDR1 MNHNY and CDR2 SVGAGI (reference sequence). This CDR3 has 16 residues. The CDR3 DNA follows: TGTGCCAACAGTTACTCGATCTTGGAGGGGGGTGAAAAACTGTCTTTT. Translated, it gives CANSYSILEGGEKLSF.

A few counts support this clonotype. Germline and junction disagree at one end, which may indicate a read error. The chain employs TRBV6-6 and TRBJ2-7, with D possibly matching TRBD1 (5 bases). Germline assignment: CDR1 MNHNY and CDR2 SVGAGI (reference sequence). CDR3 size: 13 residues. As DNA, the CDR3 is TGTGCCAGTAGTCGACAGAGCTCCCACGAGCAGTACTTC. It encodes CASSRQSSHEQYF.

As to this clonotype: The final CDR3 position lacks the conserved phenylalanine or tryptophan, pointing to a likely read error. The chain uses TRBV11-2 and TRBJ2-6; D not resolved. CDR3 length equals 14 residues. Germline assignment: CDR1 SGHAT and CDR2 FQNNGV. The CDR3 spells CVSSPAAGANVLTP. In DNA, the CDR3 is TGTGTCAGCAGCCCCGCTGCTGGGGCCAACGTCCTGACTCCC.

This clonotype was detected ten times or more. This chain connects TRBV7-9 to TRBJ2-2; D is undetermined. With 5 bases removed from V and 1 base from J, the gap between germline ends came to 8 bases. Germline CDR1 is SEHNR and CDR2 is FQNEAQ (reference sequence). The CDR3 contains 14 residues. Written as DNA, the CDR3 is TGTGCCAGCAGCCCGCGACAGAACACCGGGGAGCTGTTTTTT. It translates to CASSPRQNTGELFF.

This clonotype was detected once. The chain carries TRBV20-1 and TRBJ2-1; 13 bases match TRBD2. V lost 0 bases, J lost 12 bases, and 11 bases stayed unmatched. The CDR3 is 16 amino acids. Germline-derived CDR1 and CDR2 are DFQATT and SNEGSKA (reference sequence). In DNA form, the CDR3 reads TGCAGTGCTAGAGAGTTGGGACTAGCGGGAAATGGAGGGCAGTTCTTC. This codes for CSARELGLAGNGGQFF.

This chain connects TRBV13 to TRBJ2-5, with TRBD2 matching over 9 bases. This CDR3 contains 14 residues. Germline V lookup: CDR1 PRHDT, CDR2 FYEKMQ (reference sequence). J gave up 6 bases and V 9 bases, and 11 bases lay outside the gene matches. Here the CDR3 DNA reads TGTGCCAGAGGCTTTTGGACTAGCGAAAAGACCCAGTACTTC. This encodes CARGFWTSEKTQYF.

Notes on this clonotype: The conserved closing phenylalanine or tryptophan is absent in this CDR3, likely reflecting a read error. The chain joins TRBV11-2 to TRBJ1-1, with 8 bases identical to TRBD1. The length of the CDR3 is 14 residues. CDR1 SGHAT and CDR2 FQNNGV come from the germline V gene. CDR3 bases: TGTGACAACAGCCCCGACAGGGGAGGCACTGAAGCTTTCATT. Translation gives CDNSPDRGGTEAFI.

As regards this clonotype: Since a much larger clone is just one base distant, this may be a read error. The J gene is TRBJ2-1, the V gene TRBV20-1; either TRBD1 or TRBD2 may fit D (5 bases each). There are 14 residues in the CDR3. Germline V gene sequence: CDR1 DFQATT, CDR2 SNEGSKA (reference sequence). This CDR3 reads CSVRDHRGLNEQFF. The CDR3 DNA reads as TGCAGTGTTAGAGATCATCGGGGCCTCAATGAGCAGTTCTTC.

Regarding this clonotype: A read error may produce the germline difference seen at one junction end. V is TRBV11-3 and J is TRBJ2-3; 9 positions match TRBD2. The CDR3 sequence is 18 residues long. Germline V gene sequence: CDR1 SGHNT, CDR2 YENEEA. CDR3 in amino acids: CASSLRAIAGVSTDMQYF. The CDR3 region has the DNA TGTGCCAGCAGCCTAAGAGCGATAGCGGGAGTCTCCACAGATATGCAGTATTTT. Complete variable domain (other parts from reference TRBV11-3 and TRBJ2-3): EAGVVQSPRYKIIEKKQPVAFWCNPISGHNTLYWYLQNLGQGPELLIRYENEEAVDDSQLPKDRFSAERLKGVDSTLKIQPAELGDSAVYLCASSLRAIAGVSTDMQYFGPGTRLTVL.

The table lists this clonotype with a count of one. The junction departs from the called germline gene at one end, perhaps through a read error. This chain joins TRBV12-3 or TRBV12-4 and TRBJ2-2, with D possibly being TRBD2 (6 bases). The CDR3 length is 15 residues. The CDR3 is CASSFDGTATWELFF. The CDR3 bases are TGTGCAAGCAGTTTCGATGGGACTGCCACCTGGGAGCTGTTTTTT.

This clonotype was seen ten or more times. This chain connects TRBV28 to TRBJ2-7, with D perhaps TRBD1 (5 bases). Between the trimmed V and J ends, which lost 6 bases and 6 bases, there was a span of 12 bases. Germline lookup yields CDR1 MDHEN and CDR2 SYDVKM. The CDR3 is 12 amino acids. The CDR3 region is CASSLRVFEQYF. CDR3 nucleotide sequence: TGTGCCAGCAGCCTCAGGGTTTTCGAGCAGTACTTC.

A note on this clonotype: The junction and the germline gene differ at one end; a read error may be behind it. The rearrangement joins TRBV11-3 to TRBJ1-2; no firm D call. This CDR3 region has 13 residues. The germline gives CDR1 SGHNT, CDR2 YENEEA. In nucleotides, the CDR3 is TGTGCGAGCAGTCCCAGAGAGGGTGGAGGCTACATCTTC. Amino acid sequence: CASSPREGGGYIF.

Ten or more counts support this clonotype. A much larger clone lies a single base off, so this may be a read error. The chain recombines TRBV4-2 with TRBJ2-1; TRBD2 is a possible D gene (5 bases). The CDR3 has 14 residues. In germline, CDR1 is LGHNA, CDR2 YNFKEQ. Written as DNA, the CDR3 is TGTACCAGCCGCGGTGAGGGCCTTTACAATGAGCAGTTCTTC. It specifies CTSRGEGLYNEQFF.

This clonotype appeared once. One end of the junction is discordant with germline, which a read error may explain. This chain connects TRBV11-3 to TRBJ2-4; D gene ambiguous. The CDR3 is 13 residues long. Germline V CDR1 and CDR2: SGHNT, YENEEA. The CDR3 nucleotides read TGTGTCAGCAGCCTAGGGTTAAAAAACATTCAGTACTTC. Residues: CVSSLGLKNIQYF.

A word on this clonotype: At one end the junction does not follow the germline gene, possibly because of a read error. The chain carries TRBV11-1 and TRBJ2-7; D is possibly TRBD1 (5 bases). Germline V CDR1 and CDR2: SGHAT, FQDESV (reference sequence). There are 14 residues in the CDR3. CDR3 residues: CAGSLETVTYVQYF. CDR3 sequence (DNA): TGTGCCGGCAGCTTAGAGACAGTGACCTACGTGCAGTACTTC. Looking up the rest from reference TRBV11-1 and TRBJ2-7 gives the full variable domain: EAEVAQSPRYKITEKSQAVAFWCDPISGHATLYWYRQILGQGPELLVQFQDESVVDDSQLPKDRFSAERLKGVDSTLKIQPAELGDSAMYLCAGSLETVTYVQYFGPGTRLTVT.

The chain is built from TRBV6-2 or TRBV6-3 and TRBJ2-6; 8 bases are shared with TRBD1. Unmatched junction bases numbered 17, after V lost 7 bases and J lost 12 bases. Per the germline V gene, CDR1 is MNHEY and CDR2 is SVGEGT. The CDR3 runs 16 residues. The CDR3 coding sequence is TGTGCCAGCACTACGGACAGGGAGGCTGGGGCTAGCGTCCTGACTTTC. It specifies CASTTDREAGASVLTF.

This clonotype was counted at least ten times. The chain combines TRBV29-1 with TRBJ2-3; 10 bases agree with TRBD2. The CDR3 spans 14 residues. Germline V gene sequence: CDR1 SQVTM, CDR2 ANQGSEA. The junction had 5 bases not matched to a gene; V was cut back by 4 bases and J by 4 bases. For the CDR3, the DNA is TGCAGCGTTGTAACTAGCGGGGTATCAGATACGCAGTATTTT. It encodes CSVVTSGVSDTQYF.

On this clonotype: A much larger clone differs by one base, so this may be a read error. The rearrangement uses TRBV20-1 and TRBJ1-5, with 8 bases matching TRBD1. The CDR3 is 13 residues long. Germline V gene sequence: CDR1 DFQATT, CDR2 SNEGSKA (reference sequence). CDR3 residues: CSDRQGLDQPQHF. CDR3 sequence (DNA): TGCAGTGATAGACAGGGGCTTGACCAGCCCCAGCATTTT.

As concerns this clonotype: A much larger clone is a single base away; this may be a read error. This chain uses TRBV20-1 with TRBJ2-7; a weak D match, TRBD2 (6 bases). In germline, CDR1 is DFQATT, CDR2 SNEGSKA (reference sequence). The CDR3 loop spans 11 amino acids. The CDR3 bases are TGCGGTGCCCCGGGACTGGAGGAGCAGTACTTC. Encoded protein: CGAPGLEEQYF.